This TCR beta chain was retrieved from a study of T-cell memory formation after mild COVID-19. The V gene lost 5 bases and the J gene lost 6 bases, with 20 bases spanning the gap. CDR3 length equals 17 residues. CDR1 is MDHEN and CDR2 is SYDVKM in the germline V gene. One entry per CDR3 protein results from TCRdb running MiXCR on the 5' RACE reads. The repertoire holds fewer than 350,000 distinct CDR3 sequences, with roughly 17% as singletons. The sequence was collected from a man aged 18 to 30 who had mild COVID-19 (a few samples of this study predate the infection). Cell type and time point are not known. The J gene is TRBJ1-6, the V gene TRBV28, with D tentatively TRBD1 (6 bases). Sequencing used PBMCs or a T cell subset sorted from them (not recorded which). The CDR3 region has the DNA TGTGCCAGCAGTCCACGCTCGACTCGGACAGTTAATTCACCCCTCCACTTT. It encodes CASSPRSTRTVNSPLHF. The entire variable domain, with the rest obtained from reference TRBV28 and TRBJ1-6, is as follows: DVKVTQSSRYLVKRTGEKVFLECVQDMDHENMFWYRQDPGLGLRLIYFSYDVKMKEKGDIPEGYSVSREKKERFSLILESASTNQTSMYLCASSPRSTRTVNSPLHFGNGTRLTVT.